The present T cell receptor (beta chain) was sequenced within a study of T cell responses to AZD1222 COVID-19 vaccine. Study-wide results and caveats: Researchers report vaccine-associated CD4 TCRs spanning spike, with dominance at 160-218 and 743-854. Close to half of all spike-specific TCRs reportedly target regions of the variants that are unmutated. Once two AZD1222 doses were given, Spike-specific TCR breadth and depth went up. Repertoires were obtained only post-peak T cell response.

The CDR3 runs to 14 residues. V was cut by 1 base and J by 10 bases, with 14 bases left in between. Germline values: CDR1 MDHEN, CDR2 SYDVKM. The repertoire was sequenced with immunoSEQ multiplex PCR; TCRdb's copy has only in-frame clones and lacks some. The data contain more than 90,000 clones, roughly 84% of them singletons. A note on this clone: Its antigen is unknown.

The clonotype originates from an adult in good health. The V gene is TRBV28, the J gene TRBJ2-1, with D possibly being TRBD2 (6 bases). Sequenced material: peripheral blood, taken on day 0 of AZD1222 vaccination. In DNA form, the CDR3 reads TGTGCCAGCAGTTTATTAGGCGGGAATGCGGAGCAGTTCTTC. It codes for CASSLLGGNAEQFF.